This T cell receptor (beta chain) was recorded in a study of blood T cells in healthy people across ages. Points from the study as a whole: Observed TCR beta diversity per million T cells went down as age went up. This fall followed a roughly linear course with age. The long-lived group displayed more naive CD4+ cells, plus higher diversity, than the aged donors did.

The CDR3 covers 16 residues. The germline V gene encodes CDR1 LGHNA and CDR2 YNFKEQ. V gave up 4 bases and J gave up 6 bases; unmatched junction bases: 12. As regards this clonotype: Its antigen is unknown.

A second PCR, run for roughly 7 to 12 cycles, used a sample-barcoded 5' primer plus a J-beta primer mix. No fewer than 3 million CDR3-containing paired-end reads came from each sample. TCRdb re-called the 5' RACE reads through MiXCR, storing one row per CDR3 protein. This sample has about 670,000 distinct CDR3 sequences, with approximately 40% found just once. The receptor was derived from an elderly man in good health. This chain joins TRBV4-2 and TRBJ2-3, with 8 bases fitting TRBD2. Sequencing was done on a sample of blood. The DNA of the CDR3 is TGTGCCAGCAGCCCTCCGACGGGGGGGCTGGTGGATACGCAGTATTTT. Translation: CASSPPTGGLVDTQYF.